Following are 5 T cell receptor beta chains from one sample sequenced in a study of graft-versus-host responses after intestinal transplantation. Sequenced by immunoSEQ multiplex PCR; TCRdb stores in-frame clones only, minus some. Among roughly 69,000 clones listed, more than 85% were seen once. Which antigens these TCRs recognize remains unknown. The sequences come from unstimulated CD8+ T cells sorted from spleen or lymph node cells, collected before transplant. These receptors were obtained from a human donor who was the organ donor for an intestinal transplant.

This chain links TRBV6-5 with TRBJ1-1; the D is unclear. The length of the CDR3 is 15 residues. Trimming removed 0 bases at V and 2 bases at J, with 10 bases between. Germline assignment: CDR1 MNHEY and CDR2 SVGAGI. The CDR3 loop reads CASSYSIEYNTEAFF. In DNA form, the CDR3 reads TGTGCCAGCAGTTACTCGATAGAGTACAACACTGAAGCTTTCTTT.

The chain combines TRBV28 with TRBJ2-2, with D possibly being TRBD1 (6 bases). With 2 bases removed from V and 1 base from J, the gap between germline ends came to 11 bases. This CDR3 spans 16 amino acids. Per the germline V gene, CDR1 is MDHEN and CDR2 is SYDVKM. CDR3 in DNA: TGTGCCAGCAGTTTAGAAGGACAGCTGAACACCGGGGAGCTGTTTTTT. Translation gives CASSLEGQLNTGELFF.

This clone was observed a single time. V gene TRBV19 combines with J gene TRBJ2-5; TRBD2 agrees at 9 bases. The CDR3 extends over 16 amino acids. Germline CDR1 and CDR2: LNHDA and SQIVND (reference sequence). V gave up 3 bases and J gave up 1 base; unmatched junction bases: 6. In DNA form, the CDR3 reads TGTGCCAGTAGTATGGAGGCAGCGGGAGGCCAAGAGACCCAGTACTTC. Translating it yields CASSMEAAGGQETQYF.

The gene calls are TRBV5-1 and TRBJ1-1; D remains unclear. The germline CDR1 and CDR2 sequences are SGHRS and YFSETQ. V lost 4 bases, J lost 1 base, and 11 bases lay in between. This CDR3 contains 14 residues. CDR3 coding DNA: TGCGCCAGCAGCGAGGGCTTGCCGAACACTGAAGCTTTCTTT. It codes for CASSEGLPNTEAFF. The full variable domain, with the rest looked up from reference TRBV5-1 and TRBJ1-1, is KAGVTQTPRYLIKTRGQQVTLSCSPISGHRSVSWYQQTPGQGLQFLFEYFSETQRNKGNFPGRFSGRQFSNSRSEMNVSTLELGDSALYLCASSEGLPNTEAFFGQGTRLTVV.

The genes are TRBV7-8 and TRBJ2-2, with TRBD2 matching 13 bases. The CDR3 has 15 residues. The V gene's germline CDR1 is SGHVS and CDR2 FQNEAQ. V was clipped by 5 bases and J by 6 bases; unmatched bases: 3. The CDR3 loop reads CASSTGLAGAGELFF. In DNA, the CDR3 is TGTGCCAGCAGCACCGGACTAGCGGGAGCCGGGGAGCTGTTTTTT.